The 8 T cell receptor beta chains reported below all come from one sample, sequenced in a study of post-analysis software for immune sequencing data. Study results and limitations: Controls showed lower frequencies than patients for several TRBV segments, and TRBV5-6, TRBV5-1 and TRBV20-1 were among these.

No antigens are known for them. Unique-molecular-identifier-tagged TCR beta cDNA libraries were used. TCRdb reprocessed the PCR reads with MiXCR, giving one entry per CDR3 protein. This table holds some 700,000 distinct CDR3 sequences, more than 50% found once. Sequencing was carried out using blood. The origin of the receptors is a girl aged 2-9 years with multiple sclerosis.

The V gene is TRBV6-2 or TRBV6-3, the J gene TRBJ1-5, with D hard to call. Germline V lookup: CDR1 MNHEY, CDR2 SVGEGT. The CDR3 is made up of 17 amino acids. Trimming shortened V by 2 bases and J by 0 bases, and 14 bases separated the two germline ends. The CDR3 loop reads CASSYPGLPNSNQPQHF. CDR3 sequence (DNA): TGTGCCAGCAGTTACCCAGGTCTGCCTAATAGCAATCAGCCCCAGCATTTT.

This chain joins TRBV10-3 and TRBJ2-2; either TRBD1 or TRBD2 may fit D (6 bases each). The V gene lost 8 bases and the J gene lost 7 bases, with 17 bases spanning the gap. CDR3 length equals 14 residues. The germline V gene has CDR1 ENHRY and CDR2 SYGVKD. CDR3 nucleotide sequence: TGTGCCATCCGGGGGCCCCACACCGGCGGGGAGCTGTTTTTT. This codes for CAIRGPHTGGELFF.

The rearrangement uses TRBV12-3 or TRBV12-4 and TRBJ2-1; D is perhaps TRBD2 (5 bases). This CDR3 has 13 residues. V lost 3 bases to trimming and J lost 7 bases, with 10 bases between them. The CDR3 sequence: CASSFEGANEQFF. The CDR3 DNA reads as TGTGCCAGCAGTTTTGAGGGAGCGAATGAGCAGTTCTTC.

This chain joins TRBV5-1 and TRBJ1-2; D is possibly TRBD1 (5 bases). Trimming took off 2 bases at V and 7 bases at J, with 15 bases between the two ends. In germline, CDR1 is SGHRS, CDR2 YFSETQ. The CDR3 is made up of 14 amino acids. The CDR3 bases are TGCGCCAGCAGCTTTACACAGGACTCCCCTGGCTACACCTTC. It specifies CASSFTQDSPGYTF.

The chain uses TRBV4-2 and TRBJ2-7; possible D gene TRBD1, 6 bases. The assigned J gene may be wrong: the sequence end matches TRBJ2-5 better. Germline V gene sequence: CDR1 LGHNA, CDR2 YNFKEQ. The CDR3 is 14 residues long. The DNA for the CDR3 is TGTGCCAGCAGCCAGAAACAGGGTCAGGAGACCCAGTACTTC. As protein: CASSQKQGQETQYF.

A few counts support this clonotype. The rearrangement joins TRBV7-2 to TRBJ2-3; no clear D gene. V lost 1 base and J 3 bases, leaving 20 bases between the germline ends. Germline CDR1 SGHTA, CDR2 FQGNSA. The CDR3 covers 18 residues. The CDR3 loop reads CASSLVRDSLSLTDTQYF. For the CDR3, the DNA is TGTGCCAGCAGCTTAGTACGTGATAGTCTAAGTCTGACAGATACGCAGTATTTT.

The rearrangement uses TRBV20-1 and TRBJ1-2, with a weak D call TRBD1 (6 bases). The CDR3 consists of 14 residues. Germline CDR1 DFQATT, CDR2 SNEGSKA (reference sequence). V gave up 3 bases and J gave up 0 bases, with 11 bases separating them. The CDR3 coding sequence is TGCAGTGCTAGCCGGACAGAGACTAACTATGGCTACACCTTC. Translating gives CSASRTETNYGYTF.

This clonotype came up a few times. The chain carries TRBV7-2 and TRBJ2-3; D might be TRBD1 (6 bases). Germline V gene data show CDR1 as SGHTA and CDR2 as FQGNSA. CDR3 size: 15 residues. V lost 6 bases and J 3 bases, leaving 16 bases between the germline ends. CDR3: CASSYGRGVTDTQYF. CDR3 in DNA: TGTGCCAGCAGTTACGGCAGGGGAGTGACAGATACGCAGTATTTT.